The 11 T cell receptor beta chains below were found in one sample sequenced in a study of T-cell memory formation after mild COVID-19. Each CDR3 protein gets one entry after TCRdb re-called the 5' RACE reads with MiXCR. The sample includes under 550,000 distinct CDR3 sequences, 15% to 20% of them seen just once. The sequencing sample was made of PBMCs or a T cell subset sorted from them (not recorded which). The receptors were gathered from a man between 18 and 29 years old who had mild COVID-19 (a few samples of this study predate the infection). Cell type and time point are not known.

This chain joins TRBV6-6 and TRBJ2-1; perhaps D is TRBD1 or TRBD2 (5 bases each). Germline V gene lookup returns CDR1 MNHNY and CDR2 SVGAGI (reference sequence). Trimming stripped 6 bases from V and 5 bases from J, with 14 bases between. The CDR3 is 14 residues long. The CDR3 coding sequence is TGTGCCAGCAGCTCCTTTGGGGGAAACAATGAGCAGTTCTTC. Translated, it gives CASSSFGGNNEQFF.

The CDR3 protein is CSAIAGPQETQYF. CDR3 bases: TGCAGTGCTATTGCGGGGCCTCAAGAGACCCAGTACTTC. The chain recombines TRBV20-1 with TRBJ2-5, with TRBD2 as a possible D gene (6 bases). With 4 bases removed from V and 2 bases from J, the gap between germline ends came to 11 bases. This CDR3 has 13 amino acids. Germline V lookup: CDR1 DFQATT, CDR2 SNEGSKA (reference sequence).

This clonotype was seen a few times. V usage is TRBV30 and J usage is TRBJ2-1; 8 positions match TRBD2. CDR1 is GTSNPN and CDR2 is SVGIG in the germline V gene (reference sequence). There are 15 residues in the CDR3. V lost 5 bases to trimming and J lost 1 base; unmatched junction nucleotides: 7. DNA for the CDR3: TGTGCCTGGCGCCCTTTAGCGGGGTCCTACAATGAGCAGTTCTTC. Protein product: CAWRPLAGSYNEQFF.

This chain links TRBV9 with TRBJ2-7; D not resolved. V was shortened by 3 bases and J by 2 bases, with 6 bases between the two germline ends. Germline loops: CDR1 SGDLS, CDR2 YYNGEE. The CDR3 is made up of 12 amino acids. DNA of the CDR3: TGTGCCAGCAGCGGCTACACCTACGAGCAGTACTTC. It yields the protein CASSGYTYEQYF.

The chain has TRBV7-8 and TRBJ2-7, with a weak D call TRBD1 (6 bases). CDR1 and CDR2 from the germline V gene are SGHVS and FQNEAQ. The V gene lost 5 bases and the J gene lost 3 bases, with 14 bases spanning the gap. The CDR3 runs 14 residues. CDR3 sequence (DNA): TGTGCCAGCAGCCATGGGCCCAGGGGCTACGAGCAGTACGTC. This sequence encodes CASSHGPRGYEQYV.

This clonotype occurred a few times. The CDR3 loop reads CASSRDASYEQYF. DNA of the CDR3: TGTGCCAGCAGCCGGGACGCCTCCTACGAGCAGTACTTC. The chain uses TRBV7-6 and TRBJ2-7; D may correspond to TRBD1 or TRBD2 (5 bases each). This CDR3 has 13 amino acids. Trimming cost V 5 bases and J 0 bases, with 8 bases left between them. CDR1 and CDR2 (germline): SGHVS, FNYEAQ.

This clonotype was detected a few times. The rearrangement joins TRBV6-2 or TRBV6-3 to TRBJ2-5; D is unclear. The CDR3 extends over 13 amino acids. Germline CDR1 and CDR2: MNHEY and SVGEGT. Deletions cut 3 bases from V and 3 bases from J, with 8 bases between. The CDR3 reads CASSYRPKETQYF. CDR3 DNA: TGTGCCAGCAGTTATCGCCCCAAAGAGACCCAGTACTTC.

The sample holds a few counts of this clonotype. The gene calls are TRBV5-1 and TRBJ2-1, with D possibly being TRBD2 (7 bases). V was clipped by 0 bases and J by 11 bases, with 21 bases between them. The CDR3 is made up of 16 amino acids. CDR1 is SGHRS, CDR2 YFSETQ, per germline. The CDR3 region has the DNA TGCGCCAGCAGCTTGGACACTGGGGCGGGGGCGAATAAGCAGTTCTTC. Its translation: CASSLDTGAGANKQFF.

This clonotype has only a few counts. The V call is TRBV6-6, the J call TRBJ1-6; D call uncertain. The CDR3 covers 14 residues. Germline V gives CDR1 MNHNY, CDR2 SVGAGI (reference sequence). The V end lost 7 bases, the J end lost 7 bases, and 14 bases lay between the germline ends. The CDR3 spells CASTLTSGNSPLHF. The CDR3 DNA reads TGTGCCAGCACCCTCACTTCGGGAAATTCACCCCTCCACTTT.

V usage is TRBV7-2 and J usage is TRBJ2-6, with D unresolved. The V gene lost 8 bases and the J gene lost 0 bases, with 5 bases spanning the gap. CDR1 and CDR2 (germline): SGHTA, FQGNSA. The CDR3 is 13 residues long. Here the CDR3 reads CASGYSGANVLTF. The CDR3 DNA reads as TGTGCCAGCGGCTACTCTGGGGCCAACGTCCTGACTTTC.

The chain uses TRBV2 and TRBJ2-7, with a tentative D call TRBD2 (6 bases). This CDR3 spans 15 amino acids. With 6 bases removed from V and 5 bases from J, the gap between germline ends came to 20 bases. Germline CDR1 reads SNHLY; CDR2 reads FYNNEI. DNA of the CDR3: TGTGCCAGCAGGGAGGGGACCTGGGACCGGGACGAGCAGTACGTC. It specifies CASREGTWDRDEQYV.